This T cell receptor (beta chain) was profiled in a study of chemoradiotherapy in HPV16-positive cancers. For the study at large: Functional T-cell assays on two HPV16-positive patients' cells defined candidate HPV-specific clones and common TCR motifs.

The CDR3 covers 10 residues. Germline-derived CDR1 and CDR2 are SNHLY and FYNNEI. General study points: Candidate HPV-specific clones and E7-related TCR motifs grew in tumor during treatment.

As for this clone: Its specificity is unknown. At one end the junction does not follow the germline gene, possibly because of a read error.

The protocol was immunoSEQ multiplex PCR, while the TCRdb copy is restricted to in-frame clones and leaves out a portion. This table holds 50,000 to 55,000 clones, 90% found once. Repertoires were sampled repeatedly during chemoradiotherapy. This receptor was obtained from a human donor with HPV-associated anogenital cancer. The chain uses TRBV2 and TRBJ2-1, with D perhaps TRBD2 (6 bases). Sequenced material: blood, taken from a patient who underwent chemoradiotherapy. This CDR3 is CAGGVGEQFF. The DNA of the CDR3 is TGCGCCGGGGGAGTGGGTGAGCAGTTCTTC.